This TCR beta chain was recorded in a study of T cells in Graves' hyperthyroidism and ophthalmopathy. About the research overall: Peripheral blood specimens were obtained at initial diagnosis, prior to any treatment.

This clonotype was counted many times. RNA transcripts yielded amplified TCR beta CDR3 regions. The HTBI set primed first-round TCR CDR3 RT-PCR. TCRdb re-called the multiplex PCR reads with MiXCR, one entry per CDR3 protein. Of about 350,000 distinct CDR3 sequences listed, roughly 13% were seen once; the top ten hold 20% to 25%. Germline V gives CDR1 MDHEN, CDR2 SYDVKM. The J segment lost 5 bases and the V segment lost 3 bases, leaving 8 bases of the junction unmatched. This CDR3 spans 15 amino acids. This sequence joins TRBV28 and TRBJ2-5; the match to TRBD1 covers 8 bases. Sequencing was carried out using blood. The source is a young woman with Graves' hyperthyroidism. Here the CDR3 DNA reads TGTGCCAGCAGTTTTAGTTTTAGACAGGGGGAGACCCAGTACTTC. Protein: CASSFSFRQGETQYF.